This TCR beta chain was sequenced in a study of CD8+ T cells in alopecia areata. RNA, once extracted, was reverse transcribed into cDNA for use as the sequencing template. Generated by immunoSEQ multiplex PCR, the TCRdb table keeps only in-frame clones and is missing some. Here the sample spans a few hundred thousand clones, around two fifths being singletons. Documented treatment: oral pan-JAK inhibitor, 5-10 mg twice daily. Sorting of PBMCs yielded the CD4+ and CD8+ T cells. From germline, CDR1 is SGHTS and CDR2 YDEGEE. J lost 3 bases, V lost 0 bases, and 3 bases had no gene match. The CDR3 totals 15 residues.

The input for sequencing was CD4+ T cells sorted from blood, taken around week 31, from a patient treated with tofacitinib. This TCR derives from a human donor with alopecia areata. The rearrangement joins TRBV5-8 to TRBJ2-3; 8 bases fit TRBD2. CDR3 residues: CASSLDLAGTDTQYF. In DNA form, the CDR3 reads TGTGCCAGCAGCTTGGATCTAGCGGGTACAGATACGCAGTATTTT.